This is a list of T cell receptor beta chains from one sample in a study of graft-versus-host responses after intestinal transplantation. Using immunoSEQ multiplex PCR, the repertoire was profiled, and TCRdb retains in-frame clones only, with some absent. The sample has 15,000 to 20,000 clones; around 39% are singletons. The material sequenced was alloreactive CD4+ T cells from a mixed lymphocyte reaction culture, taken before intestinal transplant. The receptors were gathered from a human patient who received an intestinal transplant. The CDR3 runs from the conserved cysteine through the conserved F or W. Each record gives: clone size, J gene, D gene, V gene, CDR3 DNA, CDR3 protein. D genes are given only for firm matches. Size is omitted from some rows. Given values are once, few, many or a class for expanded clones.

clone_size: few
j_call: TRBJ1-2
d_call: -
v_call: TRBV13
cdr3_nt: TGTGCCAGCAGCTTAGGCAGGATCAACCATGGCTACACCTTC
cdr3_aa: CASSLGRINHGYTF

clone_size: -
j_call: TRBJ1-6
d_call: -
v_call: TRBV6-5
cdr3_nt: TGTGCCAGCGCTTATGGGGGGCCCGATAATTCACCCCTCCACTTT
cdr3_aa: CASAYGGPDNSPLHF

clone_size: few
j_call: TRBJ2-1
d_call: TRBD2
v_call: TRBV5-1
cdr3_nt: TGCGCCAGCAGCTTGCCTAGCGGGCAGCGGGAATCCTACAATGAGCAGTTCTTC
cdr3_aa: CASSLPSGQRESYNEQFF

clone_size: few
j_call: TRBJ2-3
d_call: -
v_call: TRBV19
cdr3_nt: TGTGCCAGTAGTATAAGGACAAGCACAGATACGCAGTATTTT
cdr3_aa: CASSIRTSTDTQYF

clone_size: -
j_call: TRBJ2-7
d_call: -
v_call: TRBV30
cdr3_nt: TGTGCCTGGAGTGGAAAAGGACTGGGCTCCTACGAGCAGTACTTC
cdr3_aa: CAWSGKGLGSYEQYF

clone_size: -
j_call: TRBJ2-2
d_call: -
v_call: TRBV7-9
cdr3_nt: TGTGCCAGCAGCTTAACTCGGGCAATCGGGGAGCTGTTTTTT
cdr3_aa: CASSLTRAIGELFF

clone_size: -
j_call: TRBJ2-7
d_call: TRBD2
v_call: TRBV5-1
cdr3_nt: TGCGCCAGCAGCTCCGGGACTAGATCCTACGAGCAGTACTTC
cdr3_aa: CASSSGTRSYEQYF

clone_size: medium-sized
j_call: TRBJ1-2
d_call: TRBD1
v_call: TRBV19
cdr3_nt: TGTGCCAGTAGCTGGGACAGGGGACATGGCTACACCTTC
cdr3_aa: CASSWDRGHGYTF

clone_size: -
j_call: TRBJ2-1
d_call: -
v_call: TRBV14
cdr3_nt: TGTGCCAGCAGCCGTGGGAGGTACAATGAGCAGTTCTTC
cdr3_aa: CASSRGRYNEQFF

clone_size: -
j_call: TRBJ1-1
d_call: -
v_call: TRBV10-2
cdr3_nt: TGCGCCAGCAGTGAACAGGGCGGCACTGAAGCTTTCTTT
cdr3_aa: CASSEQGGTEAFF

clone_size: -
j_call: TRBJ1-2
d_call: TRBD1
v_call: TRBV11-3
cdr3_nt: TGTGCCAGCAGCCCTTCCCCCGGGACAGCATATGGCTACACCTTC
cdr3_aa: CASSPSPGTAYGYTF

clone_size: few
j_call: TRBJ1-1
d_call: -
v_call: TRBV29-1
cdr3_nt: TGCAGCGCCGAGAACACTGAAGCTTTCTTT
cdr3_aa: CSAENTEAFF

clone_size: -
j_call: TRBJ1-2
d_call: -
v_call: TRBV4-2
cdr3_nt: TGTGCCAGCAGCCAAGGGAGGCAGTGGAATGGCTACACCTTC
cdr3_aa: CASSQGRQWNGYTF

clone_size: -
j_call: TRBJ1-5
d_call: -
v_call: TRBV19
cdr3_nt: TGTGCCAGTAGTATTATAGGGGCAGGGAGGAGTAATCAGCCCCAGCATTTT
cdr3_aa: CASSIIGAGRSNQPQHF

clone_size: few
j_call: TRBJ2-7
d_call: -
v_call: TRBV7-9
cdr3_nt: TGTGCCAGCAGCTTAGAGCTGGTGGCGGGGAAGGTTGACTTC
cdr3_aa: CASSLELVAGKVDF

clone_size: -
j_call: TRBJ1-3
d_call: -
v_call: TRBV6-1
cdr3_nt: TGTGCCAGCAGTCGCGGGAGAACTGGAAACACCATATATTTT
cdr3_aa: CASSRGRTGNTIYF

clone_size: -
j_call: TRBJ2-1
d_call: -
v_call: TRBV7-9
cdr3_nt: TGTGCCAGCAGCCCCGCAGCGGGCAATGAGCAGTTCTTC
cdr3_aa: CASSPAAGNEQFF

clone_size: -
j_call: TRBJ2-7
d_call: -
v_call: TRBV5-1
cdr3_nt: TGCGCCAGCAGCTTGGTGGGGACGGGGAGCTACGAGCAGTACTTC
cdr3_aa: CASSLVGTGSYEQYF